The sequence of this TCR beta chain was determined in a study of blood T cell repertoires in COVID-19. Study-wide context: Acute-phase and convalescent COVID-19 samples originated in the United States, Italy and Spain. Sources were T cells, B-cell-depleted T cells, or PBMCs; the material itself was cDNA or gDNA.

This clone has just one count. Germline CDR1 MNHEY, CDR2 SVGAGI. CDR3 length: 15 amino acids. With 4 bases clipped from V and 3 bases from J, the junction kept 6 bases outside the gene matches. Profiled with immunoSEQ multiplex PCR; TCRdb holds only in-frame clones, not every one. The sample contains about 54,000 clones, around 86% of which appear only once. The receptor's source is a man in his fifties with active COVID-19. J is TRBJ1-2 and V is TRBV6-5; 9 bases agree with TRBD1. The source material was peripheral blood. CDR3 residues: CASSFRTGEDYGYTF. The CDR3 nucleotides are TGTGCCAGCAGTTTTCGGACAGGGGAGGACTATGGCTACACCTTC.